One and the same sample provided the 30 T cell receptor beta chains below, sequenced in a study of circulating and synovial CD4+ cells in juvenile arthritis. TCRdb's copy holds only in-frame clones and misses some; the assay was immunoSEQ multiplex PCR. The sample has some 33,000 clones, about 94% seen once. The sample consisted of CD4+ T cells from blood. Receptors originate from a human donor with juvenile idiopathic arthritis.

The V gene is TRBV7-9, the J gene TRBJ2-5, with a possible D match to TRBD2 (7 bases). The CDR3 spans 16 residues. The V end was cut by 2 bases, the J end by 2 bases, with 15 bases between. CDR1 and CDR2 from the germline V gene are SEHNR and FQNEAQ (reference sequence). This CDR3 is CASSLMAGAFQETQYF. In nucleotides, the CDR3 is TGTGCCAGCAGCTTAATGGCGGGGGCCTTTCAAGAGACCCAGTACTTC.

The CDR3 protein is CASRTSGAPRETQYF. The CDR3, as DNA: TGTGCCAGCAGGACTAGCGGGGCCCCCCGAGAGACCCAGTACTTC. The chain uses TRBV2 and TRBJ2-5; 11 bases agree with TRBD2. Germline V gene data show CDR1 as SNHLY and CDR2 as FYNNEI. This CDR3 contains 15 residues. V gave up 6 bases and J gave up 4 bases; unmatched junction bases: 7.

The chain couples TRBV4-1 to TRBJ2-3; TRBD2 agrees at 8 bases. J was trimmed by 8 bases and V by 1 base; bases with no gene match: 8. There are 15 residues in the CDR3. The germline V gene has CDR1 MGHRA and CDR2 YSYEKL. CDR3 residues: CASSQGRAGERTQYF. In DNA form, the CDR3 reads TGCGCCAGCAGCCAAGGACGAGCGGGGGAGCGTACGCAGTATTTT.

Written as DNA, the CDR3 is TGCGCCAGCAGCCAAGCGGGTTACAATGAGCAGTTCTTC. Protein sequence: CASSQAGYNEQFF. The gene calls are TRBV4-1 and TRBJ2-1; D gene unclear. Germline CDR1 reads MGHRA; CDR2 reads YSYEKL. The V and J ends lost 1 base and 4 bases respectively, with 5 bases between them. The CDR3 sequence is 13 residues long.

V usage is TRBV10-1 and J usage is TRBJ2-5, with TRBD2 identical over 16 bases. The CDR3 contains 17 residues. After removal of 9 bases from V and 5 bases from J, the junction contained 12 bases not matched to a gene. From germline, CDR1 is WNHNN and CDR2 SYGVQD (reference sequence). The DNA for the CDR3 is TGCGCCAGTGAAGGGACTAGCGGGGGGGCCTCGGGTGAGACCCAGTACTTC. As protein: CASEGTSGGASGETQYF.

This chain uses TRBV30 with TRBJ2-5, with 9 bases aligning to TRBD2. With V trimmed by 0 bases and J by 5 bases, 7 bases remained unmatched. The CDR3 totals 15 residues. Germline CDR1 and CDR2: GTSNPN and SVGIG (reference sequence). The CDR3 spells CAWSVGLAGLETQYF. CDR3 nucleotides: TGTGCCTGGAGTGTAGGCCTAGCGGGGCTGGAGACCCAGTACTTC.

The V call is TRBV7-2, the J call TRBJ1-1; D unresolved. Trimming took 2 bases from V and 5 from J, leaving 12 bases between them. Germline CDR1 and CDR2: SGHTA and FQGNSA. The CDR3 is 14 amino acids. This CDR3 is CASSLRPRVTEAFF. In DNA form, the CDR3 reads TGTGCCAGCAGCTTAAGGCCGAGGGTGACTGAAGCTTTCTTT.

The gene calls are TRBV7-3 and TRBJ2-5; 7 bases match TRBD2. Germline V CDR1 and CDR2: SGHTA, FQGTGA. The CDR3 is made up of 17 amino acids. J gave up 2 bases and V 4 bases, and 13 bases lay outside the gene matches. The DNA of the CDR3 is TGTGCCAGCAGCTACGGGGGGACGACGTTAGGACAAGAGACCCAGTACTTC. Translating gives CASSYGGTTLGQETQYF.

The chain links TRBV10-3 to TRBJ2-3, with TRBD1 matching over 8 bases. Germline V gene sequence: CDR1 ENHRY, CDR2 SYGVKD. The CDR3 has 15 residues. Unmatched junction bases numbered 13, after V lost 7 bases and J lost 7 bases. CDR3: CAIKIDRGDLYTQYF. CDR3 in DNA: TGTGCCATCAAGATCGACAGGGGTGACCTCTATACGCAGTATTTT.

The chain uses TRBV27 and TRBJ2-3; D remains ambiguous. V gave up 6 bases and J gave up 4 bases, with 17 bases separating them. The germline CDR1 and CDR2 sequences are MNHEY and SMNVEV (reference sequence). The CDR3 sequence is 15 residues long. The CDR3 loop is CASSLFQVESDTQYF. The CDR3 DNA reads TGTGCCAGCAGCCTATTTCAGGTTGAATCAGATACGCAGTATTTT.

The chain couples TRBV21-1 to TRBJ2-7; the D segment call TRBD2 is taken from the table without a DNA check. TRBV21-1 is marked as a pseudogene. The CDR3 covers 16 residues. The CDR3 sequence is CASSKVSGKGSYEQYF. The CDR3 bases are TGTGCCAGCAGCAAAGTGTCCGGGAAAGGGTCCTACGAGCAGTACTTC.

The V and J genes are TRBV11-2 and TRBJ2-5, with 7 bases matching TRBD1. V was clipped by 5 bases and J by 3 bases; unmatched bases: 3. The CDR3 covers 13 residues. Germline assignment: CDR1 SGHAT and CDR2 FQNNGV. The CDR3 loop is CASSPDREETQYF. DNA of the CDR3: TGTGCCAGCAGCCCTGACAGGGAAGAGACCCAGTACTTC.

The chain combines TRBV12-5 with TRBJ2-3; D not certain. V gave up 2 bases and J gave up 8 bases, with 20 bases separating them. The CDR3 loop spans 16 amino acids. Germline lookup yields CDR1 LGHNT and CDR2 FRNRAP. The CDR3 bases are TGTGCTAGTGGTTTGACACAGCTGGATCCGGTGCGTACGCAGTATTTT. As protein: CASGLTQLDPVRTQYF.

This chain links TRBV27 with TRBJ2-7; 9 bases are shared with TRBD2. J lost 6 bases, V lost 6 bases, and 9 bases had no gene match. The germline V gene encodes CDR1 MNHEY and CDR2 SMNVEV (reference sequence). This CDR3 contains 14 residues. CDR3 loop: CASSDQRRGGEQYF. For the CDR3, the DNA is TGTGCCAGCAGCGACCAGCGGCGGGGGGGCGAGCAGTACTTC.

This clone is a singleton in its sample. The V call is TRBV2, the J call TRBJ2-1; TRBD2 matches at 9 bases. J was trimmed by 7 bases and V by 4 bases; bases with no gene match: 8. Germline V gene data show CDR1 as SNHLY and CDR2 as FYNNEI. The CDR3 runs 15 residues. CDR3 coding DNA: TGTGCCAGCAGTGCGGGACTAGCCCAGGGGAATGAGCAGTTCTTC. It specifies CASSAGLAQGNEQFF.

The CDR3 nucleotides read TGTGCCAGCAGCTTAGTACGGGGAGACTATGGCTACACCTTC. This sequence encodes CASSLVRGDYGYTF. The chain joins TRBV7-2 to TRBJ1-2; D is unclear. Trimming took off 1 base at V and 3 bases at J, with 9 bases between the two ends. The germline V gene has CDR1 SGHTA and CDR2 FQGNSA. The CDR3 is made up of 14 amino acids.

Here the CDR3 DNA reads TGTGCCAGCAGTTTCCAGGGTTCTAACTATGGCTACACCTTC. This translates into CASSFQGSNYGYTF. This chain joins TRBV6-1 and TRBJ1-2; possibly TRBD1 for D (5 bases). From germline, CDR1 is MNHNS and CDR2 SASEGT. The V and J ends lost 5 bases and 0 bases respectively, with 10 bases between them. The length of the CDR3 is 14 residues.

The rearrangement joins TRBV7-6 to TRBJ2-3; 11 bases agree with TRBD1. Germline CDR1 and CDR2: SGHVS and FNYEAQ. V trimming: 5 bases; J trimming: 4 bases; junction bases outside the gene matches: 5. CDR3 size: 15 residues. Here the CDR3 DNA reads TGTGCCAGCAGCCCACCGGGACAGGGGGCAGATACGCAGTATTTT. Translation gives CASSPPGQGADTQYF.

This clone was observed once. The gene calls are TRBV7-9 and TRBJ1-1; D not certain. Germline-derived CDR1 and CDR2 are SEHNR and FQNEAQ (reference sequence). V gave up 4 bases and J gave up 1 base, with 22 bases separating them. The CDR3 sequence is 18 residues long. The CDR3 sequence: CASSSSGSRGLRNTEAFF. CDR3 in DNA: TGTGCCAGCAGCTCCAGTGGCTCGAGAGGGCTTAGGAACACTGAAGCTTTCTTT.

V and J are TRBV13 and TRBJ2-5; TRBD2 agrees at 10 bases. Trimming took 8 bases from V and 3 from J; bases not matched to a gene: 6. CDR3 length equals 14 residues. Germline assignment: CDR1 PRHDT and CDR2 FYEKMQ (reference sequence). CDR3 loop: CASALAGVKETQYF. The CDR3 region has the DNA TGTGCCAGCGCTCTAGCGGGGGTTAAAGAGACCCAGTACTTC.

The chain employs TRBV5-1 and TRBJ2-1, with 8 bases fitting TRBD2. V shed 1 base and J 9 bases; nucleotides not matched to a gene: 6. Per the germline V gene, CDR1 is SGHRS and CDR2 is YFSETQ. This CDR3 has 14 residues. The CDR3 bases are TGCGCCAGCAGCTTGCCGGCGGGGGGCCGTGAGCAGTTCTTC. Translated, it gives CASSLPAGGREQFF.

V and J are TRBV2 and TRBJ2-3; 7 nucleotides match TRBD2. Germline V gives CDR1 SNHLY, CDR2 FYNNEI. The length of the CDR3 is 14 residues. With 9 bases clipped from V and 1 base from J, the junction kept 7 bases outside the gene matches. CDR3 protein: CASKGSGGTDTQYF. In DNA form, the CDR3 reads TGTGCCAGTAAGGGGAGCGGGGGCACAGATACGCAGTATTTT.

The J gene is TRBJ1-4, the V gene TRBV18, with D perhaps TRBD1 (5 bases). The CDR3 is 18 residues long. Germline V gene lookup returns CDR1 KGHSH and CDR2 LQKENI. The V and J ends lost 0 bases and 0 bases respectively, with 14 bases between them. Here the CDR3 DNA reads TGTGCCAGCTCACCACCGACGGGGGGGGGAGCAACTAATGAAAAACTGTTTTTT. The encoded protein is CASSPPTGGGATNEKLFF.

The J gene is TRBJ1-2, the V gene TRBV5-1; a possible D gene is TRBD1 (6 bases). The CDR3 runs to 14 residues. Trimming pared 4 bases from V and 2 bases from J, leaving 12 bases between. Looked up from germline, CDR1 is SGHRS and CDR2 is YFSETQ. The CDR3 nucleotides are TGCGCCAGCAGCGTCTCGGGACAAAACTATGGCTACACCTTC. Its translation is CASSVSGQNYGYTF.

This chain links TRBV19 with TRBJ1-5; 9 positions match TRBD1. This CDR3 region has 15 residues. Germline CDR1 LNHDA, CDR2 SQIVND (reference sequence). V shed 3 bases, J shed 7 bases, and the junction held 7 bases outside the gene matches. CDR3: CASSIDGQGFQPQHF. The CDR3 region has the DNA TGTGCCAGTAGTATCGACGGACAGGGGTTCCAGCCCCAGCATTTT. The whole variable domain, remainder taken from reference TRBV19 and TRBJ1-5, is DGGITQSPKYLFRKEGQNVTLSCEQNLNHDAMYWYRQDPGQGLRLIYYSQIVNDFQKGDIAEGYSVSREKKESFPLTVTSAQKNPTAFYLCASSIDGQGFQPQHFGDGTRLSIL.

The CDR3 loop is CASSRDRGQAYEQYF. Here the CDR3 DNA reads TGTGCCAGCAGCCGGGACAGGGGTCAAGCCTACGAGCAGTACTTC. V and J are TRBV6-5 and TRBJ2-7; TRBD1 matches at 10 bases. Germline CDR1 reads MNHEY; CDR2 reads SVGAGI. CDR3 length: 15 amino acids. The V gene end was trimmed by 6 bases and the J gene end by 2 bases; junction bases not matched to a gene: 7.

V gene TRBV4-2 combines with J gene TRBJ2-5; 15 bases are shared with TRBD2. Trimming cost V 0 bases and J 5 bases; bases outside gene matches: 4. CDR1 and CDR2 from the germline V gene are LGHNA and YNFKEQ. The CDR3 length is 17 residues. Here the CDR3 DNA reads TGTGCCAGCAGCCAAGATGGACTAGCGGGGGGGCAGGAGACCCAGTACTTC. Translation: CASSQDGLAGGQETQYF.

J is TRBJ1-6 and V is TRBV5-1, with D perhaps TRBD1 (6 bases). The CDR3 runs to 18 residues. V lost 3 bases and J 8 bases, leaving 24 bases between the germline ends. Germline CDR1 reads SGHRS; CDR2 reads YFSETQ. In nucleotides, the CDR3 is TGCGCCAGCAGCTCCTTTAACCCACCAGGGGCCCTAGATTCACCCCTCCACTTT. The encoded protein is CASSSFNPPGALDSPLHF.

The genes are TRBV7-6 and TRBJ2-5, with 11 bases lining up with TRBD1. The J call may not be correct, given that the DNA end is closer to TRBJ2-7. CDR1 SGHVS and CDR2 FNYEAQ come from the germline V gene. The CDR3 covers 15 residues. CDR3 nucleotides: TGTGCCAGCAGCGTGACCGGGACAGGGGGTTTCGAGCAGTACTTC. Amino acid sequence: CASSVTGTGGFEQYF.

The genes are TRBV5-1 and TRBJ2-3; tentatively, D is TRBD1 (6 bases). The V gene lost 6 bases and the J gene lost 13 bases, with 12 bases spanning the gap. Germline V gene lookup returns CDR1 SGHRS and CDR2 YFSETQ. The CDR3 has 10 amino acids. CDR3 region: CASKGTFEYF. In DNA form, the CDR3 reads TGCGCCAGCAAGGGGACATTTGAGTATTTT. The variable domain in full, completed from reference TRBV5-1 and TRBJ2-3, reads KAGVTQTPRYLIKTRGQQVTLSCSPISGHRSVSWYQQTPGQGLQFLFEYFSETQRNKGNFPGRFSGRQFSNSRSEMNVSTLELGDSALYLCASKGTFEYFGPGTRLTVL.